This record covers a single TCR beta chain. The data derive from a study of T cell changes during pregnancy in multiple sclerosis. Trimming cost V 3 bases and J 2 bases, with 4 bases left between them. Germline loops: CDR1 DFQATT, CDR2 SNEGSKA (reference sequence). The CDR3 spans 11 residues. Libraries were prepared by immunoSEQ multiplex PCR; TCRdb keeps only in-frame clonotypes and omits some of them. Seen here are more than 20,000 clones, approximately 92% observed once, and the top ten hold roughly 7%. This clonotype originated in a female donor with multiple sclerosis, enrolled in a pregnancy study. The V and J genes are TRBV20-1 and TRBJ1-2; D unresolved. The sequencing here drew on CD8+ T cells from peripheral blood mononuclear cells, taken in the third trimester of pregnancy. CDR3 sequence: CSARRNYGYTF. CDR3 in DNA: TGCAGTGCTAGGCGCAACTATGGCTACACCTTC.